Presented here are 22 T cell receptor beta chains from one specimen sequenced in a study of persistence of HIV-infected CD4 T cells. An overlapping HIV-1 Gag peptide pool stimulated these cells at roughly 0.97 ug/peptide/mL. CD40L/CD69 double-negative CD45RO-high memory CD4+ T cells were collected. This was the immunoSEQ version 4 assay in survey mode. TCRdb keeps only in-frame clones here, not all; method: immunoSEQ multiplex PCR. The table records over 40,000 clones, around 78% of them present only once. Their specific antigens are unknown. This material consisted of CD4+ T cells sorted from PBMCs after roughly 18-hour stimulation, taken from a patient who received antiretroviral therapy. Receptor source: an adult man with HIV who was CMV-seropositive.

The chain couples TRBV6-1 to TRBJ1-1; 9 bases fit TRBD1. V lost 7 bases, J lost 4 bases, and 4 bases stayed unmatched. This CDR3 region has 13 residues. Germline assignment: CDR1 MNHNS and CDR2 SASEGT. CDR3 region: CASTRTGATEAFF. The CDR3 region has the DNA TGTGCCAGCACAAGGACAGGGGCCACTGAAGCTTTCTTT.

The chain carries TRBV20-1 and TRBJ1-5; D remains unclear. Germline V lookup: CDR1 DFQATT, CDR2 SNEGSKA (reference sequence). Trimming stripped 3 bases from V and 6 bases from J, with 15 bases between. The CDR3 contains 14 residues. The CDR3 protein is CSASLLRESQPQHF. CDR3 nucleotides: TGCAGTGCTAGTCTGTTAAGGGAGAGTCAGCCCCAGCATTTT.

The chain joins TRBV9 to TRBJ2-1; 13 bases agree with TRBD2. V was clipped by 0 bases and J by 2 bases; unmatched bases: 5. CDR1 SGDLS and CDR2 YYNGEE come from the germline V gene. The CDR3 is 18 amino acids. The CDR3 DNA reads as TGTGCCAGCAGCGTAGGCGGGACTAGCGGGAACACCTACAATGAGCAGTTCTTC. It is translated as CASSVGGTSGNTYNEQFF.

The rearrangement joins TRBV19 to TRBJ1-1; D call uncertain. Germline V lookup: CDR1 LNHDA, CDR2 SQIVND (reference sequence). V was cut by 1 base and J by 1 base, with 10 bases left in between. This CDR3 contains 15 residues. CDR3 coding DNA: TGTGCCAGTAGTATAGGGTGGGTGGCGAACACTGAAGCTTTCTTT. Protein product: CASSIGWVANTEAFF.

In its sample, this clone was seen a few times. The chain joins TRBV5-4 to TRBJ2-1; 7 positions match TRBD2. Germline V gene data show CDR1 as SGHNT and CDR2 as YYREEE (reference sequence). V shed 4 bases, J shed 9 bases, and the junction held 13 bases outside the gene matches. The CDR3 is 15 residues long. In DNA, the CDR3 is TGTGCCAGCAGCCCGGGCTGGACTAGTGGAGGTGAGCAGTTCTTC. Protein: CASSPGWTSGGEQFF.

The J gene is TRBJ1-1, the V gene TRBV7-9; 9 nucleotides match TRBD1. Trimming removed 1 base from V and 1 base from J; junction bases left unmatched: 4. CDR1 SEHNR and CDR2 FQNEAQ come from the germline V gene (reference sequence). The CDR3 totals 16 residues. CDR3 DNA: TGTGCCAGCAGCTTAGGTGGGACAGGGAGGAACACTGAAGCTTTCTTT. Translated: CASSLGGTGRNTEAFF.

This clone appeared a single time. This chain connects TRBV9 to TRBJ1-4; TRBD1 matches at 9 bases. This CDR3 spans 14 amino acids. Looked up from germline, CDR1 is SGDLS and CDR2 is YYNGEE. The V and J ends lost 0 bases and 12 bases, in that order; junction bases with no gene match: 6. CDR3 coding DNA: TGTGCCAGCAGCGTAGCGGGACAGGGTGGTGAACTGTTTTTT. The encoded protein is CASSVAGQGGELFF. The full variable domain, its missing parts supplied by reference TRBV9 and TRBJ1-4, is DSGVTQTPKHLITATGQRVTLRCSPRSGDLSVYWYQQSLDQGLQFLIQYYNGEERAKGNILERFSAQQFPDLHSELNLSSLELGDSALYFCASSVAGQGGELFFGSGTQLSVL.

V and J are TRBV30 and TRBJ1-4; possibly TRBD1 for D (5 bases). The V gene's germline CDR1 is GTSNPN and CDR2 SVGIG (reference sequence). Trimming pared 3 bases from V and 7 bases from J, leaving 15 bases between. This CDR3 comprises 14 residues. CDR3 DNA: TGTGCCTGGAGCCCCCAGGGCGCAAGTGAAAAACTGTTTTTT. It is translated as CAWSPQGASEKLFF.

The rearrangement links TRBV7-8 to TRBJ2-3; tentatively, D is TRBD2 (5 bases). In germline, CDR1 is SGHVS, CDR2 FQNEAQ. The V and J ends lost 1 base and 0 bases respectively, with 11 bases between them. The CDR3 runs to 16 residues. The CDR3 loop is CASSLVLRVSTDTQYF. DNA of the CDR3: TGTGCCAGCAGCTTAGTTCTGCGGGTAAGCACAGATACGCAGTATTTT. The complete variable domain, with remaining parts taken from reference TRBV7-8 and TRBJ2-3, reads GAGVSQSPRYKVAKRGQDVALRCDPISGHVSLFWYQQALGQGPEFLTYFQNEAQLDKSGLPSDRFFAERPEGSVSTLKIQRTQQEDSAVYLCASSLVLRVSTDTQYFGPGTRLTVL.

The genes are TRBV18 and TRBJ2-7; 7 bases are shared with TRBD1. The CDR3 sequence is 14 residues long. Trimming took 4 bases from V and 1 from J; bases not matched to a gene: 4. From germline, CDR1 is KGHSH and CDR2 LQKENI. CDR3 amino acids: CASSRGQPSYEQYF. DNA of the CDR3: TGTGCCAGCTCACGGGGACAGCCTTCCTACGAGCAGTACTTC.

V is TRBV9 and J is TRBJ2-7, with TRBD1 matching over 7 bases. V lost 1 base to trimming and J lost 1 base; unmatched junction nucleotides: 2. CDR1 is SGDLS and CDR2 is YYNGEE in the germline V gene. The CDR3 is 14 amino acids. The CDR3 here is CASSVTGQSYEQYF. CDR3 in DNA: TGTGCCAGCAGCGTAACGGGACAGTCCTACGAGCAGTACTTC.

Points on this clone: Germline is not matched at one junction end, which may reflect a read error. The V and J genes are TRBV7-7 and TRBJ2-5, with TRBD1 identical over 10 bases. The CDR3 is made up of 15 amino acids. Germline assignment: CDR1 SSHAT and CDR2 FNYEAQ (reference sequence). The CDR3 DNA follows: TGTGCTAGCAGCAGACAGGGGGCGACCCGGGAGACCCAGTACTTC. It yields the protein CASSRQGATRETQYF.

This chain connects TRBV7-2 to TRBJ1-1; D perhaps matches TRBD1 (5 bases). Germline V lookup: CDR1 SGHTA, CDR2 FQGNSA. The CDR3 totals 13 residues. V lost 6 bases and J lost 6, with 14 bases in between. The CDR3 loop reads CASRPPGLPEAFF. CDR3 DNA sequence: TGTGCCAGCAGACCTCCAGGGTTGCCTGAAGCTTTCTTT. The variable domain in full, with the rest retrieved from reference TRBV7-2 and TRBJ1-1, is GAGVSQSPSNKVTEKGKDVELRCDPISGHTALYWYRQSLGQGLEFLIYFQGNSAPDKSGLPSDRFSAERTGGSVSTLTIQRTQQEDSAVYLCASRPPGLPEAFFGQGTRLTVV.

This clone was found once. The V and J genes are TRBV6-2 or TRBV6-3 and TRBJ2-3, with D hard to call. Germline CDR1 is MNHEY and CDR2 is SVGEGT. Trimming left V 5 bases short and J 0 bases short, with 12 bases between. The CDR3 is 15 residues long. CDR3 nucleotides: TGTGCCAGCAGTGACATGGTAGGGAGCACAGATACGCAGTATTTT. Amino acid sequence: CASSDMVGSTDTQYF.

This chain links TRBV7-8 with TRBJ2-7; D remains unclear. The germline CDR1 and CDR2 sequences are SGHVS and FQNEAQ. This CDR3 contains 11 residues. The V end lost 5 bases, the J end lost 7 bases, and 9 bases lay between the germline ends. Written as DNA, the CDR3 is TGTGCCAGCAGCCCCTCCCGGGAGCAGTACTTC. Encoded protein: CASSPSREQYF.

The chain combines TRBV18 with TRBJ1-6, with TRBD1 identical over 10 bases. Trimming cost V 3 bases and J 8 bases; bases outside gene matches: 1. Looked up from germline, CDR1 is KGHSH and CDR2 is LQKENI. The CDR3 covers 14 residues. Here the CDR3 reads CASSPGQGYSPLHF. As DNA, the CDR3 is TGTGCCAGCTCACCGGGACAGGGGTATTCACCCCTCCACTTT.

This chain uses TRBV7-9 with TRBJ2-7, with TRBD1 identical over 7 bases. CDR1 and CDR2 from the germline V gene are SEHNR and FQNEAQ (reference sequence). The CDR3 totals 16 residues. Trimming took 1 base from V and 4 from J; bases not matched to a gene: 10. The CDR3, as DNA: TGTGCCAGCAGCTTAGTTAGGGCAGGGGGACGGTACGAGCAGTACTTC. It yields the protein CASSLVRAGGRYEQYF. Full variable domain (remainder filled in from reference TRBV7-9 and TRBJ2-7): DTGVSQNPRHKITKRGQNVTFRCDPISEHNRLYWYRQTLGQGPEFLTYFQNEAQLEKSRLLSDRFSAERPKGSFSTLEIQRTEQGDSAMYLCASSLVRAGGRYEQYFGPGTRLTVT.

The rearrangement uses TRBV5-8 and TRBJ1-1; tentative D call: TRBD1 (5 bases). Trimming removed 3 bases at V and 0 bases at J, with 12 bases between. The V gene's germline CDR1 is SGHTS and CDR2 YDEGEE. The CDR3 length is 15 residues. The CDR3 nucleotides are TGTGCCAGCAGCTCCCGACAGATTTTGAACACTGAAGCTTTCTTT. Translated, it gives CASSSRQILNTEAFF. Together with reference TRBV5-8 and TRBJ1-1, the CDR3 gives the full variable domain: EAGVTQSPTHLIKTRGQQATLRCSPISGHTSVYWYQQALGLGLQFLLWYDEGEERNRGNFPPRFSGRQFPNYSSELNVNALELEDSALYLCASSSRQILNTEAFFGQGTRLTVV.

This chain uses TRBV5-4 with TRBJ1-6; a possible D gene is TRBD1 (5 bases). Trimming removed 4 bases from V and 10 bases from J, with 9 bases in between. Germline CDR1 and CDR2: SGHNT and YYREEE (reference sequence). The CDR3 extends over 12 amino acids. For the CDR3, the DNA is TGTGCCAGCAGCCTCAGGGACTCACCCCTCCACTTT. This codes for CASSLRDSPLHF.

The chain has TRBV3-1 (or the pseudogene TRBV3-2) and TRBJ2-5; 7 bases match TRBD2. Germline-derived CDR1 and CDR2 are LGHDT and YNNKEL (reference sequence). This CDR3 has 16 residues. V gave up 3 bases and J gave up 2 bases; unmatched junction bases: 9. Here the CDR3 DNA reads TGTGCCAGCAGCCAGGGAGTAGGCGGGGGACAAGAGACCCAGTACTTC. Its translation is CASSQGVGGGQETQYF.

The chain couples TRBV7-2 to TRBJ2-3, with 11 bases that match TRBD2. After removal of 8 bases from V and 4 bases from J, the junction contained 11 bases not matched to a gene. The CDR3 has 16 amino acids. Germline CDR1 reads SGHTA; CDR2 reads FQGNSA. This chain's CDR3 is CASLRYGTSGSDTQYF. As DNA, the CDR3 is TGTGCCAGCCTACGATATGGGACTAGCGGATCAGATACGCAGTATTTT. Using reference TRBV7-2 and TRBJ2-3 for the parts outside the CDR3, the full variable domain is GAGVSQSPSNKVTEKGKDVELRCDPISGHTALYWYRQSLGQGLEFLIYFQGNSAPDKSGLPSDRFSAERTGGSVSTLTIQRTQQEDSAVYLCASLRYGTSGSDTQYFGPGTRLTVL.

V is TRBV6-5 and J is TRBJ1-5, with TRBD1 matching over 7 bases. CDR3 size: 15 residues. The trim removed 6 bases at V and 2 bases at J, leaving 7 bases unmatched. CDR1 is MNHEY, CDR2 SVGAGI, per germline. CDR3 nucleotides: TGTGCCAGCAGGAACCGGGACAGTGGCAATCAGCCCCAGCATTTT. Encoded protein: CASRNRDSGNQPQHF.